This T cell receptor (beta chain) emerged from a study of T cell responses to AZD1222 COVID-19 vaccine. Study-level points and caveats: Of spike-specific TCRs, nearly half reportedly target regions left unmutated in variants.

CDR1 and CDR2 from the germline V gene are SNHLY and FYNNEI. The CDR3 extends over 15 amino acids. Trimming took off 3 bases at V and 0 bases at J, with 9 bases between the two ends. As for this clone: As yet, its antigen is unknown.

TCRdb's table, derived via immunoSEQ multiplex PCR, lists solely in-frame clones and lacks some. The sample lists some 80,000 clones; more than 60% were seen once. The source of this sequence is an adult who received the MenACWY meningococcal vaccine as a control. The rearrangement joins TRBV2 to TRBJ1-5; D gene uncertain. This sample comprised peripheral blood, obtained 28 days after the second dose of the MenACWY control vaccine. CDR3 residues: CASSDERTSNQPQHF. In DNA form, the CDR3 reads TGTGCCAGCAGTGATGAACGGACTAGCAATCAGCCCCAGCATTTT.